Reported below is one TCR beta chain. Its specificity is not known. TCRdb re-called the reads with MiXCR, one entry per CDR3 protein. The sample shows 400,000 to 600,000 distinct CDR3 sequences, approximately 40% of them seen only once. The sample comes from a study of T cell repertoires in cytomegalovirus infection. Study as a whole: Well-studied HLA-B-restricted epitopes and recently identified HLA-C-restricted epitopes of CMV were both used in the study.

The V gene end was trimmed by 5 bases and the J gene end by 5 bases; junction bases not matched to a gene: 14. CDR3 length: 17 residues. Germline V CDR1 and CDR2: SGHVS, FQNEAQ. This TCR came from a human donor in good health (CMV status not recorded). Some clones in this sample may be carry-over from other donors' samples. The chain joins TRBV7-8 to TRBJ2-1; TRBD1 matches at 8 bases. Specimen: cultured PBMCs, collected from culture after CMV antigen stimulation. DNA for the CDR3: TGTGCCAGCAGCCCCTGGGGCGGGACAGGACTCAACAATGAGCAGTTCTTC. Amino acid sequence: CASSPWGGTGLNNEQFF. Filled out from reference TRBV7-8 and TRBJ2-1, the complete variable domain reads GAGVSQSPRYKVAKRGQDVALRCDPISGHVSLFWYQQALGQGPEFLTYFQNEAQLDKSGLPSDRFFAERPEGSVSTLKIQRTQQEDSAVYLCASSPWGGTGLNNEQFFGPGTRLTVL.